The 18 T cell receptor beta chains listed next were all sequenced from one sample in a study of blood T cell repertoires in COVID-19 (TCRdb year 2020). Library creation used the immunoSEQ multiplex PCR assay. TCRdb took this table from immuneACCESS and kept in-frame rearrangements with V and J called. Such tables lack part of the clones; where checked against another copy, unresolved V genes explain under half of the gap, and the rest is unexplained. The sample table holds 200,000 to 250,000 clones, of which about 86% were seen once. Together, the top ten hold 2.9% of the sample. Sequenced sample: peripheral blood. The receptors derive from a man aged 50 or older with active or convalescent COVID-19.

The chain recombines TRBV19 with TRBJ1-2; 8 bases align to TRBD1. This CDR3 is 16 amino acids long. V trimming: 7 bases; J trimming: 4 bases; junction bases outside the gene matches: 14. Germline V lookup: CDR1 LNHDA, CDR2 SQIVND (reference sequence). The CDR3 DNA reads as TGTGCCAGTACCTCAGGGGGACAGGTTCCTGGCTATGGCTACACCTTC. It encodes CASTSGGQVPGYGYTF.

This chain joins TRBV5-1 and TRBJ2-2, with D unresolved. CDR3 size: 18 residues. Germline CDR1 SGHRS, CDR2 YFSETQ. The V end lost 2 bases, the J end lost 4 bases, and 21 bases lay between the germline ends. This CDR3 reads CASSFGLNPTLGTGELFF. CDR3 nucleotide sequence: TGCGCCAGCAGCTTTGGGCTTAATCCTACGTTGGGCACCGGGGAGCTGTTTTTT.

The chain links TRBV11-2 to TRBJ1-2; no definite D call. The V end was cut by 5 bases, the J end by 4 bases, with 8 bases between. The CDR3 contains 12 residues. Germline CDR1 SGHAT, CDR2 FQNNGV. The CDR3 here is CASSLGAYGYTF. The CDR3 region has the DNA TGTGCCAGCAGCCTCGGAGCCTATGGCTACACCTTC. Together with reference TRBV11-2 and TRBJ1-2, the CDR3 gives the full variable domain: EAGVAQSPRYKIIEKRQSVAFWCNPISGHATLYWYQQILGQGPKLLIQFQNNGVVDDSQLPKDRFSAERLKGVDSTLKIQPAKLEDSAVYLCASSLGAYGYTFGSGTRLTVV.

The V and J genes are TRBV24-1 and TRBJ2-1, with a weak D call TRBD1 (5 bases). The CDR3 loop spans 15 amino acids. CDR1 is KGHDR, CDR2 SFDVKD, per germline. V was shortened by 3 bases and J by 4 bases, with 12 bases between the two germline ends. The CDR3 DNA sequence: TGTGCCACCAGTGATACTCGACAGATGTACAATGAGCAGTTCTTC. Amino acids: CATSDTRQMYNEQFF.

This chain links TRBV11-2 with TRBJ1-4; TRBD1 agrees at 11 bases. Germline CDR1 reads SGHAT; CDR2 reads FQNNGV. The CDR3 covers 19 residues. The V segment lost 5 bases and the J segment 0 bases; nucleotides outside the gene matches: 11. The CDR3 region has the DNA TGTGCCAGCAGCCTGGGACAGGGGGACCTCCGTACAACTAATGAAAAACTGTTTTTT. Amino acids: CASSLGQGDLRTTNEKLFF.

This chain uses TRBV6-6 with TRBJ2-2; 7 positions match TRBD1. The length of the CDR3 is 16 residues. Unmatched junction bases numbered 7, after V lost 5 bases and J lost 1 base. The germline V gene encodes CDR1 MNHNY and CDR2 SVGAGI (reference sequence). The CDR3 protein is CASSKRDSLNTGELFF. CDR3 DNA sequence: TGTGCCAGCAGTAAACGGGACAGCCTGAACACCGGGGAGCTGTTTTTT.

This clone occurred a few times. The rearrangement uses TRBV2 and TRBJ1-4; unclear D gene. The CDR3 consists of 13 residues. The germline CDR1 and CDR2 sequences are SNHLY and FYNNEI. The V end was cut by 2 bases, the J end by 8 bases, with 9 bases between. As DNA, the CDR3 is TGTGCCAGCAGTGAAATGGGAGGCGAAAAACTGTTTTTT. It yields the protein CASSEMGGEKLFF.

The chain recombines TRBV5-4 with TRBJ2-7; tentatively, D is TRBD1 (5 bases). Germline CDR1 is SGHNT and CDR2 is YYREEE (reference sequence). This CDR3 comprises 15 residues. With 4 bases removed from V and 2 bases from J, the gap between germline ends came to 16 bases. This CDR3 reads CASSQGSHPTYEQYF. The CDR3, as DNA: TGTGCCAGCAGCCAGGGATCCCATCCGACCTACGAGCAGTACTTC.

CDR3 in DNA: TGTGCCAGCATCGGTTCGGGGGATTCACCCCTCCACTTT. Its protein product is CASIGSGDSPLHF. J is TRBJ1-6 and V is TRBV6-5; possibly TRBD1 for D (5 bases). The CDR3 covers 13 residues. The V end lost 7 bases, the J end lost 8 bases, and 12 bases lay between the germline ends. Germline CDR1 MNHEY, CDR2 SVGAGI.

This clone was picked up one time. The chain recombines TRBV7-9 with TRBJ2-5; D is ambiguous. CDR1 SEHNR and CDR2 FQNEAQ come from the germline V gene (reference sequence). Deletions cut 3 bases from V and 1 base from J, with 9 bases between. CDR3 size: 14 residues. The CDR3 is CASSFAVSQETQYF. The CDR3 coding sequence is TGTGCCAGCAGCTTCGCGGTTTCCCAAGAGACCCAGTACTTC.

As for this clone: The junction and the germline gene differ at one end; a read error may be behind it. The J gene is TRBJ2-2, the V gene TRBV3-1 (or the pseudogene TRBV3-2); 8 nucleotides agree with TRBD1. The CDR3 length is 14 residues. Germline V gives CDR1 LGHDT, CDR2 YNNKEL (reference sequence). The CDR3 region is CASTQQGVPGELFF. The CDR3 DNA sequence: TGTGCCAGCACCCAACAGGGGGTTCCCGGGGAGCTGTTTTTT.

The CDR3 spells CASSQDVKAGDQETQYF. As DNA, the CDR3 is TGTGCCAGCAGCCAAGATGTTAAAGCGGGGGATCAAGAGACCCAGTACTTC. V usage is TRBV3-1 (or the pseudogene TRBV3-2) and J usage is TRBJ2-5; 8 bases map to TRBD2. The CDR3 is 17 residues long. V shed 0 bases, J shed 2 bases, and the junction held 8 bases outside the gene matches. Per the germline V gene, CDR1 is LGHDT and CDR2 is YNNKEL (reference sequence).

This clone was counted only a few times. The J gene is TRBJ1-5, the V gene TRBV6-2 or TRBV6-3; D unresolved. Per germline, CDR1 MNHEY and CDR2 SVGEGT. Trimming removed 5 bases from V and 3 bases from J, with 14 bases in between. There are 15 residues in the CDR3. The CDR3 region is CASSSQWAVNQPQHF. The CDR3 nucleotides are TGTGCCAGCAGTAGTCAGTGGGCAGTCAATCAGCCCCAGCATTTT.

This chain joins TRBV6-5 and TRBJ1-1; D is unclear. The CDR3 extends over 11 amino acids. Germline-derived CDR1 and CDR2 are MNHEY and SVGAGI. V lost 6 bases, J lost 11 bases, and 13 bases lay in between. The CDR3 DNA reads as TGTGCCAGCAGGGACGGACTTAGGGCTTTCTTT. Translated, it gives CASRDGLRAFF.

This clone was counted only a few times. The chain employs TRBV3-1 (or the pseudogene TRBV3-2) and TRBJ1-4, with D tentatively TRBD1 (5 bases). The germline gives CDR1 LGHDT, CDR2 YNNKEL (reference sequence). The CDR3 is 13 amino acids. V lost 3 bases and J lost 5, with 7 bases in between. CDR3 nucleotide sequence: TGTGCCAGCAGCCAGACAGACAATGAAAAACTGTTTTTT. Translated, it gives CASSQTDNEKLFF.

V usage is TRBV28 and J usage is TRBJ2-7; perhaps TRBD1 as D (6 bases). From germline, CDR1 is MDHEN and CDR2 SYDVKM. V was clipped by 7 bases and J by 0 bases, with 19 bases between them. The CDR3 covers 16 residues. The CDR3 reads CASNPRGTGSSYEQYF. The CDR3, as DNA: TGTGCCAGCAACCCTAGGGGCACAGGGTCCTCCTACGAGCAGTACTTC.

The chain employs TRBV27 and TRBJ1-5, with unresolved D. Germline CDR1 reads MNHEY; CDR2 reads SMNVEV (reference sequence). Between the trimmed V and J ends, which lost 3 bases and 5 bases, there was a span of 8 bases. The CDR3 consists of 13 residues. The CDR3 is CASSLRRDQPQHF. DNA of the CDR3: TGTGCCAGCAGTTTGAGGAGGGATCAGCCCCAGCATTTT.

V usage is TRBV19 and J usage is TRBJ2-3; 10 positions agree with TRBD2. The CDR3 extends over 15 amino acids. V trimming: 5 bases; J trimming: 3 bases; junction bases outside the gene matches: 5. Germline V gene sequence: CDR1 LNHDA, CDR2 SQIVND (reference sequence). CDR3 protein: CASSSIAGGTDTQYF. DNA of the CDR3: TGTGCCAGTAGTTCGATAGCGGGGGGAACAGATACGCAGTATTTT.